The 9 T cell receptor beta chains below were found in one sample sequenced in a study of control samples from healthy donors and cancer patients. Measured with immunoSEQ multiplex PCR; TCRdb has only the in-frame clones, and not every one. This sample has about 170,000 clones, with about 90% found just once. The sequencing input was blood. All receptors come from a woman in her 30s in good health.

V and J are TRBV5-5 and TRBJ2-7, with TRBD1 identical over 8 bases. The germline V gene has CDR1 SGHKS and CDR2 YYEKEE (reference sequence). Trimming at V came to 0 bases and at J to 4 bases, leaving 3 bases not matched to a gene. This CDR3 is built from 14 residues. The CDR3 loop reads CASSLGTGRYEQYF. In nucleotides, the CDR3 is TGTGCCAGCAGCTTGGGGACAGGGAGGTACGAGCAGTACTTC.

The sample holds one count of this clone. V gene TRBV25-1 combines with J gene TRBJ1-2; maybe TRBD1 (6 bases). Germline V CDR1 and CDR2: MGHDK, SYGVNS. Trimming cost V 6 bases and J 1 base, with 15 bases left between them. The CDR3 sequence is 15 residues long. DNA for the CDR3: TGTGCCAGCAGCCCCGGGGGCAGGATTAACTATGGCTACACCTTC. Amino acid sequence: CASSPGGRINYGYTF.

V is TRBV4-1 and J is TRBJ2-1; D is ambiguous. CDR1 is MGHRA, CDR2 YSYEKL, per germline. CDR3 length: 11 residues. V shed 7 bases and J shed 3 bases, with 4 bases lying between them. Here the CDR3 reads CASKHYNEQFF. The DNA for the CDR3 is TGCGCCAGCAAACACTACAATGAGCAGTTCTTC.

This chain connects TRBV30 to TRBJ1-1; tentative D call: TRBD1 (6 bases). The CDR3 runs 13 residues. V lost 2 bases and J 4 bases, leaving 11 bases between the germline ends. CDR1 and CDR2 from the germline V gene are GTSNPN and SVGIG (reference sequence). The CDR3 region has the DNA TGTGCCTGGAGTAGGCAGGGGCTCACTGAAGCTTTCTTT. It yields the protein CAWSRQGLTEAFF.

The V gene is TRBV7-8, the J gene TRBJ2-7, with D perhaps matching TRBD1 or TRBD2 (7 bases each). There are 14 residues in the CDR3. Germline-derived CDR1 and CDR2 are SGHVS and FQNEAQ. The ends were cut back, 4 bases at V and 5 bases at J, with 15 bases in the middle. The CDR3 here is CASSSPGGGHEQYV. In DNA form, the CDR3 reads TGTGCCAGCAGCTCACCAGGGGGGGGACACGAGCAGTACGTC.

J is TRBJ1-2 and V is TRBV2; 8 nucleotides align to TRBD1. V lost 5 bases, J lost 5 bases, and 10 bases stayed unmatched. The CDR3 runs to 15 residues. Looked up from germline, CDR1 is SNHLY and CDR2 is FYNNEI. The CDR3 region is CASSSLKTGVYGYTF. The CDR3 coding sequence is TGTGCCAGCAGTTCACTGAAGACAGGGGTTTATGGCTACACCTTC.

The V gene is TRBV5-4, the J gene TRBJ2-2, with 11 bases identical to TRBD2. The CDR3 consists of 17 residues. Trimming cost V 4 bases and J 4 bases; bases outside gene matches: 9. Germline-derived CDR1 and CDR2 are SGHNT and YYREEE (reference sequence). CDR3 DNA: TGTGCCAGCAGCCCCTTAGCGGGAGGGACCCCCACCGGGGAGCTGTTTTTT. Protein: CASSPLAGGTPTGELFF. The variable domain in full, completed from reference TRBV5-4 and TRBJ2-2, reads ETGVTQSPTHLIKTRGQQVTLRCSSQSGHNTVSWYQQALGQGPQFIFQYYREEENGRGNFPPRFSGLQFPNYSSELNVNALELDDSALYLCASSPLAGGTPTGELFFGEGSRLTVL.

With regard to this clone: This may arise from a read error, as a much more abundant clone is one base away. The chain is built from TRBV7-2 and TRBJ1-1; D remains unclear. The CDR3 consists of 12 residues. Germline V gene lookup returns CDR1 SGHTA and CDR2 FQGNSA. V lost 1 base and J lost 3, with 3 bases in between. In nucleotides, the CDR3 is TGTGCCAGCAGCTTAGTGTACACTGAAGCTTTCTTT. Translating gives CASSLVYTEAFF.

The chain employs TRBV2 and TRBJ2-5; D is possibly TRBD1 or TRBD2 (5 bases each). Germline V gene lookup returns CDR1 SNHLY and CDR2 FYNNEI. The CDR3 has 14 amino acids. Trimming cost V 6 bases and J 1 base, with 12 bases left between them. CDR3 bases: TGTGCCAGCAGCCTTTCCGGGACCCAAGAGACCCAGTACTTC. It encodes CASSLSGTQETQYF.